This TCR beta chain was profiled in a study of blood T cells in healthy people across ages. Turning to the study itself: Through template switching, about one barcoded beta molecule was captured per two T cells, as measured in model experiments.

A second PCR of 7 to 11 cycles used a sample-barcoded 5' primer and a J-beta primer mix. MiXCR, run by TCRdb on the 5' RACE reads, gives a single entry per CDR3 protein. This table has about 640,000 distinct CDR3 sequences, roughly 58% appearing once. Per germline, CDR1 SGHDN and CDR2 FVKESK. The CDR3 is 16 amino acids. With 4 bases removed from V and 4 bases from J, the gap between germline ends came to 19 bases. Study observations and caveats: PBMCs that were unsorted prevented a conclusive naive versus antigen-experienced comparison. There was a strong correlation between TCR beta diversity and naive T cell percentage. The long-lived group displayed more naive CD4+ cells, plus higher diversity, than the aged donors did.

Points on this clonotype: Antigen unknown.

The clonotype originates from a man aged 55 to 70 in good health. V gene TRBV14 combines with J gene TRBJ1-2; possible D gene TRBD1, 5 bases. The sequencing input was blood. The chain's CDR3 is CASSRSGTRGSYGYTF. CDR3 bases: TGTGCCAGCAGCCGTTCGGGGACCCGGGGTTCCTATGGCTACACCTTC.